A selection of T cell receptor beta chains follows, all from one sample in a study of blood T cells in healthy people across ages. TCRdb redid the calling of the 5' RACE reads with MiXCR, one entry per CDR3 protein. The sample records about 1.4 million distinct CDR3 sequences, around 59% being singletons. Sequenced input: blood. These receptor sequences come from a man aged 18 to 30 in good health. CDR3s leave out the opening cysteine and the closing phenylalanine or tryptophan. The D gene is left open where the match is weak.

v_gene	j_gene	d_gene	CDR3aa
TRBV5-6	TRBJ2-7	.	ASNLFPKTYEQY
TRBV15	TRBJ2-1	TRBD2	ATSRTSGGINEQF
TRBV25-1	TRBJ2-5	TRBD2	ASSAKTRGREGEQY
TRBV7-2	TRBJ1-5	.	ASSLVGGRNQPQH
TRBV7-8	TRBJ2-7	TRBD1	ASSPQGAGIHEQY
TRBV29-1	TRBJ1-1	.	SVGRNRAF
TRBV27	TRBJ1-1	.	ANSAAWNTEAF
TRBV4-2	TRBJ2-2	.	ASSHDGPNTGELF
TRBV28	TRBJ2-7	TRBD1	ASTRTGGRGLYEQY
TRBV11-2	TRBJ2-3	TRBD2	ASSQVGTSGNTQY
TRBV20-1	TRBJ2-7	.	SARDQYRELGEQY
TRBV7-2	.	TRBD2	ASSTGAGEQY
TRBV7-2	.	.	ASSRDTYYEQY
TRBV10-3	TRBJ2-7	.	AISGTDYEQY
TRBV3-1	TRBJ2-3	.	ASSQDLAGGQEDTQY
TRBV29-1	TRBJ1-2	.	SVGGINYGYT
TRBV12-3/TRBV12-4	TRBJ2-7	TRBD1	ASTTLGQAYEQY
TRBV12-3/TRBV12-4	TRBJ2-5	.	ASSPERQVRSQY
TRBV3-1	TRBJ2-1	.	ASSQEAPSSYNEQF
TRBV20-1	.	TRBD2	SAGPGLHYEQY
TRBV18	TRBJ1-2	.	ASSPLEGRDGYT
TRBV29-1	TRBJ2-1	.	SVVAGNGGEQF
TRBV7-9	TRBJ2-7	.	ASSFDPRKGVYEQY
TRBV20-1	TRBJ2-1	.	SAGQRAVRPIDNEQF
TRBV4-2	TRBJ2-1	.	ASSQDRLGEQF
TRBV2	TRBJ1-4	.	ASSYLGPEGEKLF
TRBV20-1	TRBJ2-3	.	SASFSRSTDTQY
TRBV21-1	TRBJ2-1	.	AGSSGQIIYNEQF
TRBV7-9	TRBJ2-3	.	ASRPRFSRLPKGEHTQY
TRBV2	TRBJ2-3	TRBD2	ASSHLTSGRTDTQY
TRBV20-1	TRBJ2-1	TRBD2	SARGAGFHQTSGGYNEQF
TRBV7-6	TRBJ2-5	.	ATTEGLQETQY
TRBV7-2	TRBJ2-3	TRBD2	ASSYRLAGGDTQY
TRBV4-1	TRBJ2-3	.	AGSQEDSVDTQY
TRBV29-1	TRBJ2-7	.	SVWGLSYEQY
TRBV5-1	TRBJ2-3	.	ASKEGGDTDTQY
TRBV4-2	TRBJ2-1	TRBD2	ASRAGKPGNEQF
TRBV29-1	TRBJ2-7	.	SVDTPPERTQY
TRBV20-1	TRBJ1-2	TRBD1	SARDSDRGYGYT
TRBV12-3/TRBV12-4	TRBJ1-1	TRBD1	ASSMGQGVAEAF
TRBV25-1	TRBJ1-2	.	ATYGPGNYGYT
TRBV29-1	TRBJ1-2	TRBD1	SVEGGQGVLGYT
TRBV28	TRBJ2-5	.	ASSLQGLWETQY
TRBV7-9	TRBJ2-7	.	ASSLTGRGGEQY
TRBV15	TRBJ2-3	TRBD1	ATSRESTGGADTQY
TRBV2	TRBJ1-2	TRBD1	ASIRDRTNYGYT
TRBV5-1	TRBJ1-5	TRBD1	ASSLGYRGDQPQH
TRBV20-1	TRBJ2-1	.	SARATYYGGQF
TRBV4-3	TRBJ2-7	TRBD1	ASSQDHRGLEQY
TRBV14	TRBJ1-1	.	ASSQVRAMGTEAF
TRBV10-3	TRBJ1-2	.	AISEPTMAYFGANYGYT
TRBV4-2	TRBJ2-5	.	ASSQQGRRETQY
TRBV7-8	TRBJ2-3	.	ASSLVGGPTDTQY
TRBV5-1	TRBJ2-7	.	ASRLGVGRYYEQY